This passage covers 8 T cell receptor beta chains from one sample sequenced in a study of OX40 agonist ivuxolimab in advanced cancers. Assay: immunoSEQ multiplex PCR; the TCRdb copy retains only in-frame clones and omits some. The sample has some 80,000 clones, approximately 92% seen once. The source material was CD4+ or CD8+ T cells sorted from blood, sampled in a trial of the OX40 agonist ivuxolimab. The receptors were gathered from an adult with an advanced solid tumor such as melanoma, head and neck, liver or kidney cancer.

The V and J genes are TRBV21-1 and TRBJ2-5; the table's D call TRBD1 went unverified against the DNA. TRBV21-1 is assigned pseudogene status. The CDR3 contains 17 residues. CDR3 coding DNA: TGTGCCAGCAGCAAAGAGGAGGGACAGGGGTCGCAAGAGACCCAGTACTTC. It yields the protein CASSKEEGQGSQETQYF.

J is TRBJ2-2 and V is TRBV18, with 9 nucleotides matching TRBD1. This CDR3 is built from 18 residues. Looked up from germline, CDR1 is KGHSH and CDR2 is LQKENI. Unmatched junction bases numbered 15, after V lost 4 bases and J lost 6 bases. The CDR3 DNA sequence: TGTGCCAGCTCACTATACCGGGACAGGGTTGAAAAATCCGGGGAGCTGTTTTTT. The encoded protein is CASSLYRDRVEKSGELFF.

J is TRBJ2-2 and V is TRBV5-1; no clear D. The CDR3 loop spans 15 amino acids. The germline CDR1 and CDR2 sequences are SGHRS and YFSETQ. V was shortened by 1 base and J by 1 base, with 8 bases between the two germline ends. In DNA form, the CDR3 reads TGCGCCAGCAGCTTGACGTTGGTGAACACCGGGGAGCTGTTTTTT. Translation gives CASSLTLVNTGELFF.

This sequence joins TRBV6-5 and TRBJ2-6, with 7 bases matching TRBD1. From germline, CDR1 is MNHEY and CDR2 SVGAGI. J gave up 2 bases and V 6 bases, and 4 bases lay outside the gene matches. The CDR3 spans 15 residues. CDR3 protein: CASSRQGAGANVLTF. In DNA, the CDR3 is TGTGCCAGCAGCCGTCAGGGGGCTGGGGCCAACGTCCTGACTTTC.

This clone was observed a few times. CDR3 coding DNA: TGTGCCAGCAGTTTTTTTCCGGGAGACCAAGAGACCCAGTACTTC. It yields the protein CASSFFPGDQETQYF. The V and J genes are TRBV27 and TRBJ2-5; possible D gene TRBD2, 6 bases. Trimming took off 3 bases at V and 0 bases at J, with 11 bases between the two ends. CDR1 and CDR2 (germline): MNHEY, SMNVEV (reference sequence). CDR3 length: 15 amino acids.

V is TRBV7-8 and J is TRBJ2-1; TRBD2 matches 7 bases. The CDR3 length is 18 residues. The germline V gene has CDR1 SGHVS and CDR2 FQNEAQ. With 0 bases clipped from V and 0 bases from J, the junction kept 8 bases outside the gene matches. In nucleotides, the CDR3 is TGTGCCAGCAGCTTAGCTGGGTTGGGACTAAGCTCCTACAATGAGCAGTTCTTC. Protein sequence: CASSLAGLGLSSYNEQFF.

V is TRBV27 and J is TRBJ1-2; 9 bases line up with TRBD1. CDR1 and CDR2 (germline): MNHEY, SMNVEV (reference sequence). The CDR3 is made up of 14 amino acids. V lost 10 bases and J lost 7; bases outside the gene matches: 13. DNA of the CDR3: TGTGCCACCAGAGTCCCGGGACAGGGACGTGGCTACACCTTC. It yields the protein CATRVPGQGRGYTF.

This sequence joins TRBV7-3 and TRBJ2-5, with 7 bases aligning to TRBD2. Per germline, CDR1 SGHTA and CDR2 FQGTGA. The CDR3 is 16 residues long. The V segment lost 0 bases and the J segment 3 bases; nucleotides outside the gene matches: 7. The chain's CDR3 is CASSLTGQGGEETQYF. CDR3 coding DNA: TGTGCCAGCAGCTTAACAGGGCAGGGAGGGGAAGAGACCCAGTACTTC.